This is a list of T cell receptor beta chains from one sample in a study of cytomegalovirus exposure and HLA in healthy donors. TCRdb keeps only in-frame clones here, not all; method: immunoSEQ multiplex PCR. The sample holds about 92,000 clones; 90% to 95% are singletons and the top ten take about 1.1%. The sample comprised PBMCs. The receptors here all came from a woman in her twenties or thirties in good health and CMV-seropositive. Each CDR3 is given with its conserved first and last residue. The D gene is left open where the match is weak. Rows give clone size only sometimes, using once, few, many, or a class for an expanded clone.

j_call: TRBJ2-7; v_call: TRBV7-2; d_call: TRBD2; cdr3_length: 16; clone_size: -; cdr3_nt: TGTGCCAGCAGCTTAGCTTCTAGCGGGAGGGTCTACGAGCAGTACTTC; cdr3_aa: CASSLASSGRVYEQYF
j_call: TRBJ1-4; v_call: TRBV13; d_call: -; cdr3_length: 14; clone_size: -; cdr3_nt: TGTGCCAGCAGATGGAGGGGGAGGGATGAAAAACTGTTTTTT; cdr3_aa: CASRWRGRDEKLFF
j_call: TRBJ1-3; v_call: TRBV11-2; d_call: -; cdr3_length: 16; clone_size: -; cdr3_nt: TGTGCCAGCAGCTCATCCCGACAGGCCTCTGGAAACACCATATATTTT; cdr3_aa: CASSSSRQASGNTIYF
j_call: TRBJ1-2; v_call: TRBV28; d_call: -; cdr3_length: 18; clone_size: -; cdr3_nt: TGTGCCAGCAGTTTTTCGCATCCCCTTAGAACCGGGATCTGGGCATACACCTTC; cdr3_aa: CASSFSHPLRTGIWAYTF
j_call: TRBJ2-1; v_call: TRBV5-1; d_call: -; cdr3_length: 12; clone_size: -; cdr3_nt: TGCGCCAGCAGCCTAAACCTCTTGGAGCAGTTCTTC; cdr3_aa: CASSLNLLEQFF
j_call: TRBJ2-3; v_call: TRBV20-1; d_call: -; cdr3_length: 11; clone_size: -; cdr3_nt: TGCAGTGCCAGAGGAGAAGATACGCAGTATTTT; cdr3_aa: CSARGEDTQYF
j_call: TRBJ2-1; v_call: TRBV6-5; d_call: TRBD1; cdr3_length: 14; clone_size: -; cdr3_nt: TGTGCCAGCAGTCCCGGGACAGGGGGCAATGAGCAGTTCTTC; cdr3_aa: CASSPGTGGNEQFF
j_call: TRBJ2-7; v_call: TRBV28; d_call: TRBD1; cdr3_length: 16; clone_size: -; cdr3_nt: TGTGCCAGCAGTGCCCCCCCCGGGACAGGGTACTACGAGCAGTACTTC; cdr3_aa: CASSAPPGTGYYEQYF
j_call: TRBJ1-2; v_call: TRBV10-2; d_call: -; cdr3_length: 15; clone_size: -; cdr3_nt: TGCGCCAGCATGGGCCCCTCCGGCAGCCTCTATGGCTACACCTTC; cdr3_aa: CASMGPSGSLYGYTF
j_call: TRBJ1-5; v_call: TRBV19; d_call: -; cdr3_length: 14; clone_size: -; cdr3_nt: TGTGCCAGTAGTCGCGGGATGAGGGATCAGCCCCAGCATTTT; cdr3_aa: CASSRGMRDQPQHF
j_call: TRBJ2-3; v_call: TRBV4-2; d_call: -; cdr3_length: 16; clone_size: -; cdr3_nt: TGTGCCAGCAGCCAAGAACAGGGGGGGTTCACAGATACGCAGTATTTT; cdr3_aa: CASSQEQGGFTDTQYF
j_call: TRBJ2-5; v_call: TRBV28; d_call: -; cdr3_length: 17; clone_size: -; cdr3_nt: TGTGCCAGCAGGACCTCCAGGGAATGGAGCCTCCCAGAGACCCAGTACTTC; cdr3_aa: CASRTSREWSLPETQYF
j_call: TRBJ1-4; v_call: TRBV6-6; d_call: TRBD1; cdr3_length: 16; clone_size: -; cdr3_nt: TGTGCCAGCAGCCCCGGGACAGCTGCAACTAATGAAAAACTGTTTTTT; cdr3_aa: CASSPGTAATNEKLFF
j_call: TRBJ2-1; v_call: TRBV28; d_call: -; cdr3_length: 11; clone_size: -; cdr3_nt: TGTGCCAGCATAAGCGGAAATGAGCAGTTCTTC; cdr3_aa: CASISGNEQFF
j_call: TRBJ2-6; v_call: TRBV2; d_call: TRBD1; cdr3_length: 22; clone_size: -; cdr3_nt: TGTGCCAGCAGGACCGACCCCCAGGGACAGGGGGCGAGGAGGACTGGGGCCAACGTCCTGACTTTC; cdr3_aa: CASRTDPQGQGARRTGANVLTF
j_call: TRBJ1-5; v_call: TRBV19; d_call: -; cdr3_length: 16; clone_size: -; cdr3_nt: TGTGCCAGTAGTCCCGCCCTAACGCGGGGCAATCAGCCCCAGCATTTT; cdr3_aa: CASSPALTRGNQPQHF
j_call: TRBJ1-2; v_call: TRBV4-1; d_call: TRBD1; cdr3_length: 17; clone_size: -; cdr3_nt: TGCGCCAGCAGCCAAGGGAAGGGCGACAGGGCCCATTATGGCTACACCTTC; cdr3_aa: CASSQGKGDRAHYGYTF
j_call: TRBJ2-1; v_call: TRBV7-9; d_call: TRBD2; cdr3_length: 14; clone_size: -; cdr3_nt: TGTGCCAGCAGCTTAGCCGGGACTATTCCTGAGCAGTTCTTC; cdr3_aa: CASSLAGTIPEQFF
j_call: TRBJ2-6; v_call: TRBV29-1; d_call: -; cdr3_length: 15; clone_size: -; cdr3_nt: TGCAGCGTTGAAGATGCAGGGACTGGGGCCAACGTCCTGACTTTC; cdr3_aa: CSVEDAGTGANVLTF
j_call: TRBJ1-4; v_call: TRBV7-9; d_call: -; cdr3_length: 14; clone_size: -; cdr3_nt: TGTGCCAGCAGCCCGACAGGAGTCGGTGAAAAACTGTTTTTT; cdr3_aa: CASSPTGVGEKLFF
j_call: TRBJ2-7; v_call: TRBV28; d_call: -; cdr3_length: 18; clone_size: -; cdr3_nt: TGTGCCAGCAGCTCCCCGGAGGAAGACTGGAGCCGTCCCTACGAGCAGTACTTC; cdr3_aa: CASSSPEEDWSRPYEQYF
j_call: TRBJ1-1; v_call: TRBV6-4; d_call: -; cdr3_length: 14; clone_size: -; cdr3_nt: TGTGCCAGCAAGCAAGAGGACAGAGTCGGTGAAGCTTTCTTT; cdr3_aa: CASKQEDRVGEAFF
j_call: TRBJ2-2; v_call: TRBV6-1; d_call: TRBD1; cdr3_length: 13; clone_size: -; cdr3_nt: TGTGCCAGCCGGGACAGGAACACCCCGGAGCTGTTTTTT; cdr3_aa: CASRDRNTPELFF
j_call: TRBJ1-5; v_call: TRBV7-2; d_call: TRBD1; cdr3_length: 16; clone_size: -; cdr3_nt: TGTGCCAGCAGCTTAGGGAGGAACAGGGGGAATCAGCCCCAGCATTTT; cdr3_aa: CASSLGRNRGNQPQHF
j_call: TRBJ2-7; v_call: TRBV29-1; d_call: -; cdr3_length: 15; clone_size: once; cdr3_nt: TGCAGCGTTGAAGATCCTGGTAAAGCTACCTACGAGCAGTACTTC; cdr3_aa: CSVEDPGKATYEQYF
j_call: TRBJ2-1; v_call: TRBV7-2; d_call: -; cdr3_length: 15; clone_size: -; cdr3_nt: TGTGCCAGCAGCTTTGCGGCTAGTGGGGCCAATGAGCAGTTCTTC; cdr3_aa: CASSFAASGANEQFF
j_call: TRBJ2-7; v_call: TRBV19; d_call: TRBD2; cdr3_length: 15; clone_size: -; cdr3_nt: TGTGCCAGTAGTATGTTAGCGGGCGTCTCCTACGAGCAGTACTTC; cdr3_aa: CASSMLAGVSYEQYF
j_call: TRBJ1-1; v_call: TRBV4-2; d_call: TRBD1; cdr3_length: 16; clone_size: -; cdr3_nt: TGTGCCAGCAGCCAGACAGGGGGCGCAGGGAACACTGAAGCTTTCTTT; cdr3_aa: CASSQTGGAGNTEAFF
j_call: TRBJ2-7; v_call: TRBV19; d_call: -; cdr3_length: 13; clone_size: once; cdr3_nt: TGTGCCAGTAGTATCCGTCAGGGGTACGAGCAGTACTTC; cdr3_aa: CASSIRQGYEQYF
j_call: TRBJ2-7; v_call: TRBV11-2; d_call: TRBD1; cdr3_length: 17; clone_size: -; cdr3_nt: TGTGCCAGCAGCTCCATACCTCGGACAGGCCTCACCTACGAGCAGTACTTC; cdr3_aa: CASSSIPRTGLTYEQYF
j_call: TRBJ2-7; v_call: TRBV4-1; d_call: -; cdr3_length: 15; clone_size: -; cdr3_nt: TGCGCCAGCAGCCAAGGTGACTTACAATCGGGGGAGCAGTACTTC; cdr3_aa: CASSQGDLQSGEQYF
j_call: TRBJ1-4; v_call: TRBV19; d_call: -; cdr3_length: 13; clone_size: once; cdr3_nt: TGTGCCAGTAGTATTGAACTAAATGAAAAACTGTTTTTT; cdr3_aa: CASSIELNEKLFF
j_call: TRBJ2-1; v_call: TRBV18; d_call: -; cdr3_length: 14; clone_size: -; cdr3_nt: TGTGCCAGCTCACCCTTACCCCCAAGGGGTGAGCAGTTCTTC; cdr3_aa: CASSPLPPRGEQFF
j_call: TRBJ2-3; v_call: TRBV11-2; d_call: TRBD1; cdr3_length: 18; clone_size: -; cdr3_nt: TGTGCCAGCAGCCCTCTGAGGGGGCGGATACTGAGCACAGATACGCAGTATTTT; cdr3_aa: CASSPLRGRILSTDTQYF
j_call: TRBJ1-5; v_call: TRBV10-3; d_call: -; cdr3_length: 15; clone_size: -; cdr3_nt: TGTGCCATCAGTGAGTCGAGGATGAGCAATCAGCCCCAGCATTTT; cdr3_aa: CAISESRMSNQPQHF
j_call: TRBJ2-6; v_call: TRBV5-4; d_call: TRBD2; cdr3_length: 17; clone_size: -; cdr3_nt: TGTGCCAGCAGCTTCCTAGCGGGAGGAACTGGGGCCAACGTCCTGACTTTC; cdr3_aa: CASSFLAGGTGANVLTF
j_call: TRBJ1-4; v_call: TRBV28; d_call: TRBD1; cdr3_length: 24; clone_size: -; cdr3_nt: TGTGCCAGCAGTCCACTGACAGGGGCACTCAGACTCCCAAAAGCTCCGAGTAGGAACGAAAAACTGTTTTTT; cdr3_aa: CASSPLTGALRLPKAPSRNEKLFF
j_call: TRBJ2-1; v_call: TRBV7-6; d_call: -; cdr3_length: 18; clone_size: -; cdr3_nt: TGTGCCAGCAGCTTAGGCCCGGGGGGGCTAGGGGGCCGCAATGAGCAGTTCTTC; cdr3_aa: CASSLGPGGLGGRNEQFF
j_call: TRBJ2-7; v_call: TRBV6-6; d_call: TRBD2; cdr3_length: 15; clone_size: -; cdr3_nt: TGTGCCAGCAGCCACGGGACTAGCGGAACTTACGAGCAGTACTTC; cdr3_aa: CASSHGTSGTYEQYF
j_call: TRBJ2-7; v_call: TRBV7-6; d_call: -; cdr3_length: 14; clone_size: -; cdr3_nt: TGTGCCAGCAGCTTAGAGACTACTAATTACGAGCAGTACTTC; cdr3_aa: CASSLETTNYEQYF
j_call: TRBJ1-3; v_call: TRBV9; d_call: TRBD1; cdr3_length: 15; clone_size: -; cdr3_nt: TGTGCCAGCAGGGCGACAGGGACGGCCGGAAACACCATATATTTT; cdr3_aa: CASRATGTAGNTIYF
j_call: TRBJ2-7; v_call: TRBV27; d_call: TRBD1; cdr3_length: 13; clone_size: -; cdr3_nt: TGTGCCAGCAGCGAGGGACAGAACTACGAGCAGTACTTC; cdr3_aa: CASSEGQNYEQYF
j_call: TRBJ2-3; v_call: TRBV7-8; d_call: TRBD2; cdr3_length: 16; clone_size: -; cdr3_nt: TGTGCCAGCAGCTTAGCCCACCGACTAGCGGGTTATACGCAGTATTTT; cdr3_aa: CASSLAHRLAGYTQYF
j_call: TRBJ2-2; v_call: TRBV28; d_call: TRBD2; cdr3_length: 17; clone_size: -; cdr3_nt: TGTGCCAGCAGTTCGGATCGGGGGAGGGGAAACACCGGGGAGCTGTTTTTT; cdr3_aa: CASSSDRGRGNTGELFF
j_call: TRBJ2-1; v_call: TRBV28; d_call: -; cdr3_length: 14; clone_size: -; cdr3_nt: TGTGCCAGCATGGAGGACAGTTCCTACAATGAGCAGTTCTTC; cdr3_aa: CASMEDSSYNEQFF
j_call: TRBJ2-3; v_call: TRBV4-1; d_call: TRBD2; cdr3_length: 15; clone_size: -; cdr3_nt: TGCGCCAGCAGCCGACTAGCTTCTAGCACAGATACGCAGTATTTT; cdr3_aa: CASSRLASSTDTQYF
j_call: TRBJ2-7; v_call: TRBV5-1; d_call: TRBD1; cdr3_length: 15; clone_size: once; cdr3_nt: TGCGCCAGCAGCTTGGCCGGGACAGGGTCCTACGAGCAGTACTTC; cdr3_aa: CASSLAGTGSYEQYF
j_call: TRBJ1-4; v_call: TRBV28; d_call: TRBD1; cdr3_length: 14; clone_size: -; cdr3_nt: TGTGCCAGCAGTACTACAGGGGCGGGGGAAAAACTGTTTTTT; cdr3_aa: CASSTTGAGEKLFF
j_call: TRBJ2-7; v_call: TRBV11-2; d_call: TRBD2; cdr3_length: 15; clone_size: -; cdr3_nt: TGTGCCAGCAGTTGGACTAGCGGGATTCACTACGAGCAGTACTTC; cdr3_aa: CASSWTSGIHYEQYF
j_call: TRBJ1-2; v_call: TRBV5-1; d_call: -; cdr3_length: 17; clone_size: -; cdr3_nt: TGCGCCAGCAGCTTGGTTACAGGGCCAGGGAATCTCCATGGCTACACCTTC; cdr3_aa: CASSLVTGPGNLHGYTF